The 19 T cell receptor beta chains presented below share a single source sample, sequenced in a study of graft-versus-host responses after intestinal transplantation. Assay used: immunoSEQ multiplex PCR; TCRdb lists only in-frame clones, some missing. The sample holds about 90,000 clones, roughly 91% seen once. Antigen specificity for these receptors is unknown. The specimen comprised unstimulated CD8+ T cells sorted from spleen or lymph node cells, sampled before intestinal transplant. The receptors here all came from a human donor who received an intestinal transplant.

The chain employs TRBV2 and TRBJ2-3, with D unclear. Germline V lookup: CDR1 SNHLY, CDR2 FYNNEI. The CDR3 runs 16 residues. V was clipped by 1 base and J by 5 bases, with 16 bases between them. The CDR3 loop is CASSEELPGGLDTQYF. The CDR3 nucleotides are TGTGCCAGCAGTGAAGAACTACCCGGTGGCTTAGATACGCAGTATTTT.

This chain uses TRBV7-9 with TRBJ2-6, with D perhaps matching TRBD2 (6 bases). This CDR3 comprises 17 residues. The germline V and J ends were trimmed by 2 bases and 0 bases, with 11 bases remaining between them. The germline V gene has CDR1 SEHNR and CDR2 FQNEAQ (reference sequence). CDR3 loop: CASSLSLGGSGANVLTF. Written as DNA, the CDR3 is TGTGCCAGCAGCTTAAGTCTGGGGGGCTCTGGGGCCAACGTCCTGACTTTC.

This clone has just one count. The chain couples TRBV7-9 to TRBJ2-1; D might be TRBD2 (5 bases). This CDR3 has 18 residues. Deletions cut 0 bases from V and 10 bases from J, with 25 bases between. Germline V gene lookup returns CDR1 SEHNR and CDR2 FQNEAQ (reference sequence). The CDR3 here is CASSLAASGIGVPGEQFF. The CDR3 nucleotides are TGTGCCAGCAGCTTAGCAGCCTCCGGGATCGGGGTCCCGGGAGAGCAGTTCTTC.

This clone was seen just once. The chain has TRBV7-9 and TRBJ1-1; 7 bases align to TRBD1. V gave up 10 bases and J gave up 3 bases; unmatched junction bases: 14. The CDR3 contains 15 residues. Per germline, CDR1 SEHNR and CDR2 FQNEAQ (reference sequence). This chain's CDR3 is CATRGTGVMDTEAFF. The CDR3 DNA reads as TGTGCCACCAGGGGCACAGGGGTCATGGACACTGAAGCTTTCTTT.

The V and J genes are TRBV6-5 and TRBJ2-1; TRBD1 matches 9 bases. The CDR3 extends over 15 amino acids. The trim removed 5 bases at V and 5 bases at J, leaving 7 bases unmatched. Per germline, CDR1 MNHEY and CDR2 SVGAGI. CDR3 amino acids: CASSLGGTGNNEQFF. Here the CDR3 DNA reads TGTGCCAGCAGTCTCGGGGGGACAGGGAACAATGAGCAGTTCTTC.

CDR3 amino acids: CASSDKEGGTGSPVRDTQYF. In nucleotides, the CDR3 is TGCGCCAGCAGTGACAAGGAAGGAGGGACAGGGTCCCCGGTACGAGATACGCAGTATTTT. This chain connects TRBV10-1 to TRBJ2-3, with 9 bases aligning to TRBD1. The CDR3 has 20 amino acids. V shed 3 bases and J 5 bases; nucleotides not matched to a gene: 21. CDR1 and CDR2 from the germline V gene are WNHNN and SYGVQD (reference sequence).

This CDR3 is CASSEGVEAFF. The DNA for the CDR3 is TGTGCCAGCAGCGAGGGGGTGGAAGCTTTCTTT. The chain employs TRBV7-8 and TRBJ1-1; D possibly corresponds to TRBD1 (6 bases). The germline CDR1 and CDR2 sequences are SGHVS and FQNEAQ. Between the trimmed V and J ends, which lost 5 bases and 8 bases, there was a span of 9 bases. The length of the CDR3 is 11 residues.

The chain uses TRBV2 and TRBJ1-5; 8 nucleotides align to TRBD1. V was clipped by 2 bases and J by 7 bases; unmatched bases: 7. Germline CDR1 is SNHLY and CDR2 is FYNNEI. The CDR3 has 15 amino acids. The CDR3 sequence is CASSEPDRARQPQHF. The CDR3 bases are TGTGCCAGCAGTGAACCGGACAGGGCAAGACAGCCCCAGCATTTT.

This chain joins TRBV5-4 and TRBJ1-2; D gene unclear. Germline CDR1 SGHNT, CDR2 YYREEE (reference sequence). This CDR3 contains 17 residues. V gave up 0 bases and J gave up 8 bases, with 23 bases separating them. CDR3 region: CASSLGTPLGSAGGYTF. In DNA, the CDR3 is TGTGCCAGCAGCTTGGGCACCCCTCTGGGTTCGGCGGGGGGCTACACCTTC.

The rearrangement uses TRBV19 and TRBJ2-1; weak D call: TRBD1 (6 bases). CDR3 size: 13 residues. Trimming cost V 3 bases and J 8 bases, with 11 bases left between them. Germline assignment: CDR1 LNHDA and CDR2 SQIVND (reference sequence). This CDR3 reads CASSIITGYEQFF. In nucleotides, the CDR3 is TGTGCCAGTAGTATTATTACAGGGTATGAGCAGTTCTTC.

J is TRBJ2-6 and V is TRBV4-1; D uncertain. The CDR3 loop spans 15 amino acids. V was trimmed by 3 bases and J by 1 base, leaving 7 bases between them. Germline V lookup: CDR1 MGHRA, CDR2 YSYEKL. In nucleotides, the CDR3 is TGCGCCAGCAGCCAGGGCCTTTCTGGGGCCAACGTCCTGACTTTC. Its protein is CASSQGLSGANVLTF.

This clone is medium-sized by share. V is TRBV7-9 and J is TRBJ2-6; 12 nucleotides line up with TRBD1. CDR1 and CDR2 (germline): SEHNR, FQNEAQ (reference sequence). The length of the CDR3 is 19 residues. Losses at the gene ends were 5 bases for V and 2 bases for J; bases not matched to a gene: 10. The CDR3: CASSPARWDRGPGANVLTF. The CDR3 coding sequence is TGTGCCAGCAGCCCAGCCAGGTGGGACAGGGGGCCTGGGGCCAACGTCCTGACTTTC.

The chain links TRBV7-3 to TRBJ2-7; 7 bases align to TRBD2. V lost 1 base and J lost 3; bases outside the gene matches: 9. The CDR3 length is 16 residues. In germline, CDR1 is SGHTA, CDR2 FQGTGA. The CDR3, as DNA: TGTGCCAGCAGCTTAAGGCCCCTAGCGGAGAGCTACGAGCAGTACTTC. Protein product: CASSLRPLAESYEQYF.

The rearrangement joins TRBV7-9 to TRBJ2-7; D gene ambiguous. The CDR3 spans 16 residues. The V end was cut by 4 bases, the J end by 1 base, with 17 bases between. Germline CDR1 and CDR2: SEHNR and FQNEAQ (reference sequence). CDR3 sequence: CASSSIEAALSYEQYF. The CDR3 region has the DNA TGTGCCAGCAGCTCCATAGAGGCGGCGCTTTCCTACGAGCAGTACTTC.

The rearrangement links TRBV28 to TRBJ2-2, with a tentative D call TRBD2 (6 bases). The CDR3 extends over 14 amino acids. Trimming removed 8 bases at V and 3 bases at J, with 13 bases between. Germline V CDR1 and CDR2: MDHEN, SYDVKM. This CDR3 is CASVRGRDTGELFF. CDR3 nucleotides: TGTGCCAGCGTGCGGGGTAGAGACACCGGGGAGCTGTTTTTT.

The rearrangement links TRBV15 to TRBJ2-3; 8 nucleotides match TRBD1. The V and J ends lost 5 bases and 1 base, in that order; junction bases with no gene match: 8. The CDR3 is made up of 16 amino acids. The germline V gene encodes CDR1 LNHNV and CDR2 YYDKDF (reference sequence). CDR3 in DNA: TGTGCCACCAGCGGGCTTGACAGGGGTGGCACAGATACGCAGTATTTT. Translation gives CATSGLDRGGTDTQYF.

This chain links TRBV5-1 with TRBJ2-7; perhaps TRBD1 as D (7 bases). Between the trimmed V and J ends, which lost 4 bases and 3 bases, there was a span of 11 bases. The CDR3 has 13 residues. Germline V gene sequence: CDR1 SGHRS, CDR2 YFSETQ. CDR3 loop: CASSRGTDYEQYF. Written as DNA, the CDR3 is TGCGCCAGCAGCCGGGGGACAGACTACGAGCAGTACTTC. Full variable domain (remainder filled in from reference TRBV5-1 and TRBJ2-7): KAGVTQTPRYLIKTRGQQVTLSCSPISGHRSVSWYQQTPGQGLQFLFEYFSETQRNKGNFPGRFSGRQFSNSRSEMNVSTLELGDSALYLCASSRGTDYEQYFGPGTRLTVT.

The chain employs TRBV4-1 and TRBJ2-1, with 11 bases fitting TRBD1. The CDR3 totals 19 residues. V lost 0 bases to trimming and J lost 8 bases; unmatched junction nucleotides: 15. Germline CDR1 is MGHRA and CDR2 is YSYEKL. As DNA, the CDR3 is TGCGCCAGCAGCCAAGATCCCGGGACAGGGGGAGAAGTTAGCTATGAGCAGTTCTTC. It specifies CASSQDPGTGGEVSYEQFF.

The J gene is TRBJ1-2, the V gene TRBV5-1; D remains ambiguous. The ends were cut back, 0 bases at V and 4 bases at J, with 16 bases in the middle. The CDR3 loop spans 16 amino acids. Germline loops: CDR1 SGHRS, CDR2 YFSETQ. The DNA of the CDR3 is TGCGCCAGCAGCTTGGGGACCGGGGTATCGGGCTATGGCTACACCTTC. It translates to CASSLGTGVSGYGYTF.